The 3 T cell receptor beta chains given below trace back to one sample, sequenced in a study of T-cell memory formation after mild COVID-19. TCRdb called the 5' RACE reads again in MiXCR, with one record for every CDR3 protein. The table records 550,000 to 600,000 distinct CDR3 sequences, 17% of them present only once. Sequenced: PBMCs or a T cell subset sorted from them (not recorded which). These receptor sequences come from an adult woman who had mild COVID-19 (a few samples of this study predate the infection). Cell type and time point are not known.

This clonotype was observed many times. The V call is TRBV7-9, the J call TRBJ1-2, with 8 bases identical to TRBD1. The CDR3 runs 15 residues. Trimming at V came to 0 bases and at J to 4 bases, leaving 4 bases not matched to a gene. Germline CDR1 and CDR2: SEHNR and FQNEAQ (reference sequence). The CDR3 region is CASSLADRGGYGYTF. CDR3 bases: TGTGCCAGCAGCTTAGCAGACAGGGGCGGCTATGGCTACACCTTC.

The chain recombines TRBV6-1 with TRBJ1-6; D uncertain. Germline-derived CDR1 and CDR2 are MNHNS and SASEGT. The germline V and J ends were trimmed by 0 bases and 7 bases, with 4 bases remaining between them. This CDR3 is 13 amino acids long. CDR3 region: CASSEAKNSPLHF. The CDR3 region has the DNA TGTGCCAGCAGTGAAGCCAAAAATTCACCCCTCCACTTT.

V is TRBV4-1 and J is TRBJ2-1; D possibly matches TRBD1 or TRBD2 (6 bases each). V lost 0 bases and J 7 bases, leaving 16 bases between the germline ends. The CDR3 has 16 amino acids. Germline V gene data show CDR1 as MGHRA and CDR2 as YSYEKL. The CDR3 DNA reads TGCGCCAGCAGCCAAGAGGGGGGCGTTGGTGGTAATGAGCAGTTCTTC. Translated, it gives CASSQEGGVGGNEQFF.